The 18 T cell receptor beta chains below were found in one sample sequenced in a study of kidney transplant recipient with SARS-CoV-2 infection. Each CDR3 protein gets one entry after TCRdb re-called the reads with MiXCR. Of 250,000 or so distinct CDR3 sequences listed, around 28% are singletons. Here the sequenced sample was a blood sample, taken at baseline and between days 110 and 120 from a kidney transplant recipient. Receptors originate from a male patient aged 30 to 40 who had COVID-19 and was a kidney transplant recipient. The graft donor may have given rise to some T cells.

This clonotype was seen many times. The chain has TRBV11-2 and TRBJ1-1, with D uncertain. The germline V gene has CDR1 SGHAT and CDR2 FQNNGV. The CDR3 extends over 12 amino acids. The ends were cut back, 5 bases at V and 6 bases at J, with 10 bases in the middle. CDR3 nucleotide sequence: TGTGCCAGCAGCCCCCGGGCCGCTGAAGCTTTCTTT. It is translated as CASSPRAAEAFF.

This clonotype came up many times. This sequence joins TRBV28 and TRBJ1-1, with unresolved D. CDR3 length: 11 residues. V dropped 5 bases and J dropped 7 bases, with 8 bases sitting between them. Germline CDR1 is MDHEN and CDR2 is SYDVKM. CDR3 residues: CASSPVGEAFF. The CDR3 nucleotides are TGTGCCAGCAGTCCTGTAGGTGAAGCTTTCTTT.

Worth noting for this clonotype: A clone one base away is much larger, so this may be a read error. This rearrangement joins TRBV30 to TRBJ2-7; no clear D. The CDR3 contains 16 residues. V lost 1 base and J lost 5, with 21 bases in between. Germline V gene sequence: CDR1 GTSNPN, CDR2 SVGIG (reference sequence). The CDR3 nucleotides are TGTGCCTGGAGTGCTGAGGAGATGATGTTGTGGGACGAGCAGTACTTC. Encoded protein: CAWSAEEMMLWDEQYF.

This clonotype was recorded many times. The gene calls are TRBV3-1 and TRBJ2-5; unclear D gene. V was cut by 3 bases and J by 5 bases, with 22 bases left in between. Germline CDR1 is LGHDT and CDR2 is YNNKEL (reference sequence). The CDR3 has 17 residues. CDR3 protein: CASSHTRPISFSETQYF. The CDR3 nucleotides are TGTGCCAGCAGCCATACGCGTCCCATTTCTTTCTCTGAGACCCAGTACTTC.

The sample holds many counts of this clonotype. The rearrangement joins TRBV6-2 or TRBV6-3 to TRBJ2-5; 8 nucleotides agree with TRBD1. This CDR3 region has 15 residues. The germline V gene has CDR1 MNHEY and CDR2 SVGEGT. V was clipped by 5 bases and J by 5 bases; unmatched bases: 10. Written as DNA, the CDR3 is TGTGCCAGCAGTAGGGATGCAGGGGGCGAGGAGACCCAGTACTTC. Translated, it gives CASSRDAGGEETQYF.

This clonotype showed up just a few times. The J gene is TRBJ1-4, the V gene TRBV7-8, with 9 bases that match TRBD1. V lost 1 base, J lost 4 bases, and 4 bases stayed unmatched. Per the germline V gene, CDR1 is SGHVS and CDR2 is FQNEAQ. The CDR3 spans 16 residues. The CDR3 DNA reads as TGTGCCAGCAGCTTAGATACGGGACAGGGTAATGAAAAACTGTTTTTT. It is translated as CASSLDTGQGNEKLFF.

This clonotype was counted ten times or more. The chain uses TRBV12-3 or TRBV12-4 and TRBJ1-2; 10 nucleotides agree with TRBD1. After removal of 6 bases from V and 4 bases from J, the junction contained 8 bases not matched to a gene. The CDR3 runs to 15 residues. CDR3 residues: CASRNRDRGAYGYTF. In DNA form, the CDR3 reads TGTGCCAGCAGGAACCGGGACAGGGGAGCCTATGGCTACACCTTC.

This clonotype was counted at least ten times. This chain links TRBV6-8 with TRBJ1-2, with D possibly TRBD1 on 6 matching bases. CDR1 is MNHGY, CDR2 SAAAGT, per germline. The CDR3 consists of 17 residues. Deletions cut 5 bases from V and 4 bases from J, with 23 bases between. The CDR3 sequence: CASSRDIRSRKTYGYTF. The CDR3 DNA reads TGTGCCAGCAGTAGGGACATACGCTCTAGAAAGACCTATGGCTACACCTTC.

In its sample, this clonotype was seen many times. The V gene is TRBV30, the J gene TRBJ1-2; D not resolved. V lost 4 bases, J lost 12 bases, and 21 bases lay in between. In germline, CDR1 is GTSNPN, CDR2 SVGIG (reference sequence). The CDR3 length is 13 residues. The DNA for the CDR3 is TGTGCCTGGAACCAAGAAGGGATCGGCGGTAACACCTTC. Residues: CAWNQEGIGGNTF.

This clonotype appeared many times. One end of the junction fails to match germline, which may point to a read error. The V gene is TRBV10-2, the J gene TRBJ1-2; no reliable D call. The CDR3 extends over 17 amino acids. CDR1 is WSHSY, CDR2 SAAADI, per germline. This chain's CDR3 is CASSYSRTSRKTYGYTF. CDR3 DNA: TGTGCCAGCAGCTATTCACGAACAAGCAGAAAGACCTATGGCTACACCTTC.

This clonotype occurred many times. The V call is TRBV11-1, the J call TRBJ1-4; D unclear. The CDR3 totals 11 residues. CDR1 and CDR2 (germline): SGHAT, FQDESV (reference sequence). Trimming left V 8 bases short and J 8 bases short, with 9 bases between. The CDR3 coding sequence is TGTGCCAGCTCTTCGGGCGAAAAACTGTTTTTT. Translated: CASSSGEKLFF.

This clonotype was seen many times. The chain recombines TRBV12-5 with TRBJ1-2, with D perhaps matching TRBD1 (5 bases). CDR3 size: 17 residues. Germline assignment: CDR1 LGHNT and CDR2 FRNRAP. V shed 5 bases and J shed 4 bases, with 23 bases lying between them. The CDR3 spells CASGLRTLQGKTYGYTF. In nucleotides, the CDR3 is TGTGCTAGTGGTCTCCGTACTTTGCAGGGAAAGACCTATGGCTACACCTTC.

CDR3 loop: CASGMKSIRKTYGYTF. Written as DNA, the CDR3 is TGCGCCAGCGGGATGAAATCGATTCGAAAGACCTATGGCTACACCTTC. This chain connects TRBV5-1 to TRBJ1-2, with D uncertain. The germline gives CDR1 SGHRS, CDR2 YFSETQ. V gave up 7 bases and J gave up 4 bases, with 23 bases separating them. CDR3 size: 16 residues.

The chain uses TRBV5-6 and TRBJ2-5; D is uncertain. Germline-derived CDR1 and CDR2 are SGHDT and YYEEEE. Trimming removed 0 bases from V and 6 bases from J, with 3 bases in between. The CDR3 is 11 amino acids. CDR3 protein: CASSLGQTQYF. The DNA for the CDR3 is TGTGCCAGCAGCTTGGGGCAGACCCAGTACTTC.

The table lists this clonotype with a few counts. The chain carries TRBV5-1 and TRBJ2-3, with D unclear. CDR1 and CDR2 (germline): SGHRS, YFSETQ. V was clipped by 4 bases and J by 2 bases, with 14 bases between them. The CDR3 spans 15 residues. CDR3 nucleotide sequence: TGCGCCAGCAGCCAGGCCGGCACTTACACAGATACGCAGTATTTT. It specifies CASSQAGTYTDTQYF.

This clonotype was detected only a few times. This chain uses TRBV29-1 with TRBJ2-5, with D possibly TRBD1 on 5 matching bases. Trimming took 8 bases from V and 4 from J, leaving 17 bases between them. This CDR3 region has 13 residues. CDR1 is SQVTM and CDR2 is ANQGSEA in the germline V gene. The CDR3 is CSTLGQPGETQYF. As DNA, the CDR3 is TGCAGCACATTGGGGCAGCCGGGAGAGACCCAGTACTTC.

As for this clonotype: This may be a read error: a much more frequent sequence differs by one nucleotide. The J gene is TRBJ2-1, the V gene TRBV11-3; TRBD2 matches at 11 bases. CDR1 is SGHNT and CDR2 is YENEEA in the germline V gene. V was clipped by 5 bases and J by 4 bases; unmatched bases: 10. This CDR3 contains 17 residues. The CDR3, as DNA: TGTGCCAGCAGCCAAATAGGGACTAGCGGAAGATACAATGAGCAGTTCTTC. Translation gives CASSQIGTSGRYNEQFF.

V and J are TRBV5-1 and TRBJ2-5; the D call may be TRBD1 or TRBD2 (7 bases each). The V and J ends lost 7 bases and 1 base respectively, with 14 bases between them. The CDR3 has 14 residues. CDR1 is SGHRS and CDR2 is YFSETQ in the germline V gene. This CDR3 is CASGQGGGQETQYF. Here the CDR3 DNA reads TGCGCCAGCGGCCAGGGGGGGGGCCAAGAGACCCAGTACTTC.